This TCR beta chain was profiled in a study of blood T cell repertoires in COVID-19. Whole-study context: Sites across the United States, Italy and Spain contributed samples from acute and convalescent COVID-19. From T cells, B-cell-depleted T cells, or PBMCs came the material, which was cDNA or gDNA.

Clones were sequenced by immunoSEQ multiplex PCR, and TCRdb holds only the in-frame ones, with some missing. The sample contains tens of thousands of clones, under 95% of which appear only once. The CDR3 has 16 amino acids. Germline loops: CDR1 SEHNR, CDR2 FQNEAQ (reference sequence). The V segment lost 5 bases and the J segment 3 bases; nucleotides outside the gene matches: 11. The chain combines TRBV7-9 with TRBJ2-7, with TRBD1 matching 9 bases. The source is a human donor in a cohort sampled during active COVID-19. The sample consisted of peripheral blood. CDR3 protein: CASSITGTGNRYEQYF. Here the CDR3 DNA reads TGTGCCAGCAGCATAACCGGGACAGGGAACCGCTACGAGCAGTACTTC.